This TCR beta chain was retrieved from a study of beta chain features in type 1 diabetes. Study-wide findings and caveats: TCRB CDR3s from Type 1 diabetes patients were moderately but significantly shorter in all four CD4+ subsets.

A note on this clone: The antigen is undetermined.

Of the isolated RNA, all was reverse transcribed, and so the sequenced material was expressed TCRB transcripts. Several million reads were obtained on average from naive, central memory and regulatory T cell samples. Profiled with immunoSEQ multiplex PCR; TCRdb holds only in-frame clones, not every one. The sample consists of 300,000 or so clones, about 13% of them appearing once. The CDR3 contains 14 residues. This TCR came from a man aged 25-45 years with type 1 diabetes. Sequencing was performed on naive CD4+ T cells from blood. J is TRBJ2-2 and V is TRBV21-1; the table's D gene call, TRBD2, was not cross checked with the DNA. TRBV21-1 is a pseudogene segment. CDR3 amino acids: CASSNDLNTGELFF. CDR3 DNA: TGTGCCAGCAGCAACGACTTGAACACCGGGGAGCTGTTTTTT.